A single sample gave rise to the 29 T cell receptor beta chains below, sequenced in a study of human T cells and chemical hapten exposure. TCRdb redid the calling of the RACE reads with MiXCR, one entry per CDR3 protein. Of 190,000 or so distinct CDR3 sequences listed, around a quarter are singletons. Time point specified: patch test 3, about 24 weeks after DPC sensitization. Treatment of the sample: therapeutic diphenylcyclopropenone sensitization with weekly scalp DPC. The source material was whole blood, sampled in connection with sensitization to the hapten diphenylcyclopropenone (DPC). The receptors were gathered from a middle-aged woman with alopecia areata. Some clones in this sample may be carry-over from other donors' samples.

This clonotype came up a few times. The chain is built from TRBV24-1 and TRBJ2-1, with D unresolved. Germline loops: CDR1 KGHDR, CDR2 SFDVKD. The CDR3 consists of 15 residues. The V end lost 3 bases, the J end lost 0 bases, and 8 bases lay between the germline ends. CDR3 sequence: CATSDGVSSYNEQFF. In DNA form, the CDR3 reads TGTGCCACCAGTGATGGCGTTAGCTCCTACAATGAGCAGTTCTTC.

This clonotype has more than one count but fewer than ten. The V gene is TRBV18, the J gene TRBJ2-1; D is possibly TRBD2 (6 bases). This CDR3 has 17 amino acids. The V and J ends lost 2 bases and 4 bases respectively, with 18 bases between them. Germline-derived CDR1 and CDR2 are KGHSH and LQKENI. CDR3 loop: CASSPSPAGGGYNEQFF. The CDR3 DNA sequence: TGTGCCAGCTCACCATCCCCGGCCGGAGGAGGGTACAATGAGCAGTTCTTC.

There are a few counts of this clonotype. CDR3: CASSYAGENNEQFF. In DNA, the CDR3 is TGTGCCAGCAGTTACGCGGGAGAGAACAATGAGCAGTTCTTC. The chain couples TRBV6-2 or TRBV6-3 to TRBJ2-1; TRBD2 agrees at 7 bases. CDR3 length: 14 amino acids. With V trimmed by 2 bases and J by 5 bases, 3 bases remained unmatched. Germline V gene data show CDR1 as MNHEY and CDR2 as SVGEGT.

This clonotype was observed a handful of times. The chain employs TRBV6-1 and TRBJ2-1; 8 bases agree with TRBD1. Per germline, CDR1 MNHNS and CDR2 SASEGT. J lost 14 bases, V lost 1 base, and 1 base had no gene match. The CDR3 runs 11 residues. In nucleotides, the CDR3 is TGTGCCAGCAGTGAAGTGGGACAGGAGTTCTTC. It yields the protein CASSEVGQEFF.

V is TRBV7-2 and J is TRBJ1-3; tentative D call: TRBD1 (5 bases). Deletions cut 4 bases from V and 7 bases from J, with 17 bases between. CDR1 and CDR2 from the germline V gene are SGHTA and FQGNSA. The CDR3 is made up of 15 amino acids. CDR3 bases: TGTGCCAGCAGCTCCGAAGGACACTTCGCCAACACCATATATTTT. It translates to CASSSEGHFANTIYF.

This clonotype was counted only a few times. CDR3 DNA sequence: TGCAGTGCTAGAGTTGGCGTGCTGAACACTGAAGCTTTCTTT. Amino acid sequence: CSARVGVLNTEAFF. This chain joins TRBV20-1 and TRBJ1-1; D gene unclear. The CDR3 is 14 amino acids. The germline V gene has CDR1 DFQATT and CDR2 SNEGSKA (reference sequence). The V end was cut by 1 base, the J end by 0 bases, with 9 bases between.

This clonotype was seen at least ten times. The chain links TRBV5-1 to TRBJ1-1; D gene ambiguous. The V gene's germline CDR1 is SGHRS and CDR2 YFSETQ. The CDR3 length is 14 residues. The V gene lost 0 bases and the J gene lost 1 base, with 7 bases spanning the gap. In DNA form, the CDR3 reads TGCGCCAGCAGCTTGGACATAACGAACACTGAAGCTTTCTTT. Encoded protein: CASSLDITNTEAFF.

This clonotype was detected once. This chain uses TRBV29-1 with TRBJ2-1; D gene ambiguous. The V gene lost 5 bases and the J gene lost 4 bases, with 6 bases spanning the gap. The CDR3 sequence is 11 residues long. Germline assignment: CDR1 SQVTM and CDR2 ANQGSEA. The CDR3 region is CSVQLYNEQFF. In DNA form, the CDR3 reads TGCAGCGTTCAGTTGTACAATGAGCAGTTCTTC.

V is TRBV9 and J is TRBJ2-3, with 8 bases fitting TRBD2. The CDR3 consists of 20 residues. In germline, CDR1 is SGDLS, CDR2 YYNGEE. The J segment lost 2 bases and the V segment lost 0 bases, leaving 17 bases of the junction unmatched. CDR3 nucleotides: TGTGCCAGCAGCGTAGCTACGGCTGGGGTAGCGGGAAGGAACACAGATACGCAGTATTTT. It specifies CASSVATAGVAGRNTDTQYF.

There are a few counts of this clonotype. The chain is built from TRBV4-1 and TRBJ2-1; D perhaps matches TRBD2 (6 bases). V lost 0 bases, J lost 6 bases, and 15 bases lay in between. Germline CDR1 reads MGHRA; CDR2 reads YSYEKL. The CDR3 contains 16 residues. The CDR3 region has the DNA TGCGCCAGCAGCCAAGATCCAGGAGGGCGGGTCAATGAGCAGTTCTTC. Residues: CASSQDPGGRVNEQFF.

The chain joins TRBV27 to TRBJ2-2, with TRBD1 as a possible D gene (6 bases). V was pared by 3 bases and J by 4 bases, with 12 bases between. The CDR3 has 15 amino acids. CDR1 is MNHEY, CDR2 SMNVEV, per germline (reference sequence). CDR3 region: CASSFQDSLTGELFF. CDR3 in DNA: TGTGCCAGCAGTTTCCAGGACAGCCTCACCGGGGAGCTGTTTTTT.

This clonotype showed up just a few times. This chain joins TRBV29-1 and TRBJ1-2, with D maybe TRBD1 (5 bases). The CDR3 contains 10 residues. Trimming removed 6 bases at V and 3 bases at J, with 5 bases between. Germline loops: CDR1 SQVTM, CDR2 ANQGSEA. The CDR3 loop reads CSVRDYGYTF. CDR3 sequence (DNA): TGCAGCGTCAGGGACTATGGCTACACCTTC.

The CDR3 spells CASSVGTSYYYGNEQFF. In nucleotides, the CDR3 is TGTGCCAGCAGCGTAGGGACTAGCTACTATTATGGGAATGAGCAGTTCTTC. The J gene is TRBJ2-1, the V gene TRBV9, with 8 nucleotides matching TRBD2. Germline lookup yields CDR1 SGDLS and CDR2 YYNGEE. This CDR3 spans 17 amino acids. V lost 0 bases, J lost 7 bases, and 12 bases stayed unmatched. The full variable domain, rest sourced from reference TRBV9 and TRBJ2-1, is DSGVTQTPKHLITATGQRVTLRCSPRSGDLSVYWYQQSLDQGLQFLIQYYNGEERAKGNILERFSAQQFPDLHSELNLSSLELGDSALYFCASSVGTSYYYGNEQFFGPGTRLTVL.

In its sample, this clonotype was seen many times. The V gene is TRBV29-1, the J gene TRBJ2-1, with 8 bases that match TRBD2. The V segment lost 5 bases and the J segment 0 bases; nucleotides outside the gene matches: 12. This CDR3 contains 17 residues. Germline values: CDR1 SQVTM, CDR2 ANQGSEA. CDR3 sequence (DNA): TGCAGCGTTCCCCGGGTACCGGGACTAGTCTCCTACAATGAGCAGTTCTTC. The encoded protein is CSVPRVPGLVSYNEQFF.

This chain joins TRBV10-3 and TRBJ2-7; D gene unclear. Per the germline V gene, CDR1 is ENHRY and CDR2 is SYGVKD. CDR3 length: 13 residues. V lost 6 bases, J lost 3 bases, and 12 bases lay in between. DNA for the CDR3: TGTGCCATCAGGACGGATGAATTCTACGAGCAGTACTTC. Protein sequence: CAIRTDEFYEQYF.

V and J are TRBV29-1 and TRBJ2-5; D unclear. CDR1 is SQVTM and CDR2 is ANQGSEA in the germline V gene. The CDR3 has 13 residues. Trimming left V 3 bases short and J 5 bases short, with 13 bases between. The CDR3 bases are TGCAGCGTTGAGCGGCAGGACGGGGAGACCCAGTACTTC. It specifies CSVERQDGETQYF.

This clonotype has more than one count but fewer than ten. This chain joins TRBV20-1 and TRBJ2-7; D is possibly TRBD2 (6 bases). Per the germline V gene, CDR1 is DFQATT and CDR2 is SNEGSKA (reference sequence). Deletions cut 5 bases from V and 6 bases from J, with 14 bases between. CDR3 size: 12 residues. The DNA of the CDR3 is TGCAGTGCTCCCCCCGGGAGCGGCGAGCAGTACTTC. Amino acids: CSAPPGSGEQYF.

CDR3 in DNA: TGCGCCAGCAGTGAGGGACTCACTGAAGCTTTCTTT. Translated: CASSEGLTEAFF. The V and J genes are TRBV5-1 and TRBJ1-1, with D tentatively TRBD1 (5 bases). V was pared by 5 bases and J by 4 bases, with 9 bases between. Germline V CDR1 and CDR2: SGHRS, YFSETQ. The CDR3 runs 12 residues. Combining the CDR3 with reference TRBV5-1 and TRBJ1-1 gives the whole variable domain KAGVTQTPRYLIKTRGQQVTLSCSPISGHRSVSWYQQTPGQGLQFLFEYFSETQRNKGNFPGRFSGRQFSNSRSEMNVSTLELGDSALYLCASSEGLTEAFFGQGTRLTVV.

The sample holds a few counts of this clonotype. V gene TRBV4-1 combines with J gene TRBJ1-3, with a possible D match to TRBD1 (5 bases). From germline, CDR1 is MGHRA and CDR2 YSYEKL. This CDR3 spans 17 amino acids. With 2 bases removed from V and 2 bases from J, the gap between germline ends came to 16 bases. The CDR3 nucleotides are TGCGCCAGCAGCCAAAAACCAGGGTCCTCCACTGGAAACACCATATATTTT. It specifies CASSQKPGSSTGNTIYF.

The V call is TRBV28, the J call TRBJ1-6; TRBD1 matches at 9 bases. The CDR3 loop spans 15 amino acids. Germline V gene sequence: CDR1 MDHEN, CDR2 SYDVKM. V trimming: 6 bases; J trimming: 7 bases; junction bases outside the gene matches: 7. The CDR3 sequence is CASRSPGQGNSPLHF. The CDR3 region has the DNA TGTGCCAGCAGGTCGCCGGGACAGGGAAATTCACCCCTCCACTTT.

The DNA of the CDR3 is TGCAGTGCTCCTGCCCCCAGGTTGTCACGCTACGAGCAGTACTTC. It is translated as CSAPAPRLSRYEQYF. The chain is built from TRBV20-1 and TRBJ2-7; D remains unclear. The CDR3 covers 15 residues. Germline V gene lookup returns CDR1 DFQATT and CDR2 SNEGSKA (reference sequence). V was shortened by 5 bases and J by 3 bases, with 20 bases between the two germline ends.

This clonotype has just a few counts. This chain uses TRBV15 with TRBJ1-6; 7 nucleotides match TRBD1. CDR3 length: 15 residues. Per germline, CDR1 LNHNV and CDR2 YYDKDF (reference sequence). V lost 5 bases, J lost 4 bases, and 5 bases stayed unmatched. Here the CDR3 reads CATSRQGLYNSPLHF. In nucleotides, the CDR3 is TGTGCCACCAGCCGACAGGGACTTTATAATTCACCCCTCCACTTT.

This chain joins TRBV6-5 and TRBJ1-5; tentative D call: TRBD1 (5 bases). Trimming pared 4 bases from V and 1 base from J, leaving 11 bases between. Germline lookup yields CDR1 MNHEY and CDR2 SVGAGI. The CDR3 is 15 amino acids. The CDR3 here is CASSSGGHSNQPQHF. The CDR3 nucleotides are TGTGCCAGCAGTTCCGGTGGACACAGCAATCAGCCCCAGCATTTT.

The V gene is TRBV7-2, the J gene TRBJ1-6; D gene uncertain. This CDR3 is built from 13 residues. The V gene lost 7 bases and the J gene lost 6 bases, with 10 bases spanning the gap. In germline, CDR1 is SGHTA, CDR2 FQGNSA. The CDR3 reads CASTQWTNSPLHF. As DNA, the CDR3 is TGTGCCAGCACCCAATGGACTAATTCACCCCTCCACTTT.

This clonotype has only a few counts. The chain links TRBV29-1 to TRBJ2-5; 8 bases map to TRBD2. Trimming cost V 4 bases and J 5 bases; bases outside gene matches: 6. The CDR3 has 13 amino acids. Germline V gene lookup returns CDR1 SQVTM and CDR2 ANQGSEA. In nucleotides, the CDR3 is TGCAGCGTTGCAGGTAGCGGGGAGGAGACCCAGTACTTC. Residues: CSVAGSGEETQYF.

V usage is TRBV6-2 or TRBV6-3 and J usage is TRBJ1-2; tentative D call: TRBD1 (6 bases). Germline loops: CDR1 MNHEY, CDR2 SVGEGT. The CDR3 runs to 14 residues. Trimming took off 5 bases at V and 4 bases at J, with 14 bases between the two ends. For the CDR3, the DNA is TGTGCCAGCAGTCCTCTACAGGGTACCTATGGCTACACCTTC. This codes for CASSPLQGTYGYTF.

This clonotype was recorded once. Germline and junction disagree at one end, which may indicate a read error. The rearrangement uses TRBV28 and TRBJ2-1, with 9 bases lining up with TRBD2. The germline CDR1 and CDR2 sequences are MDHEN and SYDVKM. This CDR3 spans 15 amino acids. For the CDR3, the DNA is TGTGCCAGCAGCCGACCGGGACTAGCAGGAGGTGAGCAGCTCTTC. Its translation is CASSRPGLAGGEQLF.

J is TRBJ1-2 and V is TRBV7-9; possibly TRBD1 for D (6 bases). The CDR3 totals 16 residues. The germline V gene encodes CDR1 SEHNR and CDR2 FQNEAQ (reference sequence). Between the trimmed V and J ends, which lost 3 bases and 0 bases, there was a span of 14 bases. The CDR3 region is CASSFRQAPANYGYTF. DNA of the CDR3: TGTGCCAGCAGCTTCCGACAGGCGCCCGCTAACTATGGCTACACCTTC.

The rearrangement uses TRBV7-2 and TRBJ1-3, with D perhaps TRBD1 (5 bases). CDR1 is SGHTA, CDR2 FQGNSA, per germline. The CDR3 is 14 residues long. The V gene lost 10 bases and the J gene lost 2 bases, with 15 bases spanning the gap. CDR3 amino acids: CATTSRGAGNTIYF. The CDR3 coding sequence is TGTGCCACCACAAGCCGGGGGGCTGGAAACACCATATATTTT.